This paragraph covers one T cell receptor (beta chain) sequence. V dropped 3 bases and J dropped 1; count of bases not matched to a gene: 10. Germline assignment: CDR1 LGHNA and CDR2 YNFKEQ. This CDR3 is built from 17 residues. Data came from immunoSEQ multiplex PCR; TCRdb stores just in-frame clones and leaves some out. The sample contains more than 1 million clones, around three quarters of which appear only once. This sample was taken from a study of shared clonotypes between healthy human individuals. Background on the study: Used for every donor were three CD4 naive, three CD4 memory, two CD8 naive and one CD8 memory plate.

The sample consisted of memory CD4+ T cells from PBMCs. Subset noted: CD45RA-negative fraction. The receptor comes from a man younger than 35 in good health. Some clones in this sample may be carry-over from other donors' samples. This rearrangement joins TRBV4-2 to TRBJ2-3, with 7 bases identical to TRBD2. CDR3 DNA: TGTGCCAGCAGCCACACGACGGGACTAACCGGCACAGATACGCAGTATTTT. Translating gives CASSHTTGLTGTDTQYF.